Detailed here is one T cell receptor (beta chain). TCRdb itself ran the PCR reads through MiXCR, one entry per CDR3 protein. The sample yields around 480,000 distinct CDR3 sequences, 20% to 25% seen once. The entry originates in a study of molecular identifiers for immune sequencing clone quantification. Germline CDR1 reads GTSNPN; CDR2 reads SVGIG (reference sequence). Trimming pared 3 bases from V and 3 bases from J, leaving 18 bases between. CDR3 length equals 15 residues. The chain uses TRBV30 and TRBJ2-7; either TRBD1 or TRBD2 may fit D (5 bases each). This receptor was obtained from a human donor in good health. Some libraries in this study had Jurkat cell RNA spiked in. What was sequenced was naive CD8+ T cells from blood, with Jurkat cell RNA spiked in. Indicated subset: FACS-sorted CD8+CD4-CCR7+CD45RA+ naive T cells. In DNA form, the CDR3 reads TGTGCCTGGAGCAGGTCCCAGGGACCTCTCTACGAGCAGTACTTC. It specifies CAWSRSQGPLYEQYF.